Below are 32 T cell receptor beta chains sequenced from a single sample in a study of radiotherapy plus CTLA-4 blockade in lung cancer. The assay was immunoSEQ multiplex PCR, and TCRdb's table has in-frame clones only and misses some. The table lists around 40,000 clones, around 75% of them singletons. Sequenced here: peripheral blood, sampled from a patient treated with radiotherapy plus ipilimumab. The receptors come from a human donor with non-small cell lung cancer who had stable disease on radiotherapy plus ipilimumab.

The chain combines TRBV5-4 with TRBJ2-7; 9 bases align to TRBD1. The CDR3 has 14 residues. V dropped 2 bases and J dropped 6; count of bases not matched to a gene: 6. The germline V gene has CDR1 SGHNT and CDR2 YYREEE (reference sequence). The CDR3 region is CASSFWTGVGEQYF. Here the CDR3 DNA reads TGTGCCAGCAGCTTTTGGACAGGGGTGGGCGAGCAGTACTTC.

The gene calls are TRBV7-2 and TRBJ2-7; D is perhaps TRBD2 (6 bases). Trimming cost V 6 bases and J 0 bases, with 12 bases left between them. This CDR3 comprises 14 residues. CDR1 SGHTA and CDR2 FQGNSA come from the germline V gene. CDR3 region: CASSRTGDSYEQYF. CDR3 DNA sequence: TGTGCCAGCAGTCGGACGGGGGACTCCTACGAGCAGTACTTC.

The rearrangement uses TRBV11-3 and TRBJ2-5; TRBD1 matches at 7 bases. V lost 3 bases and J lost 0; bases outside the gene matches: 4. CDR1 is SGHNT and CDR2 is YENEEA in the germline V gene. CDR3 size: 15 residues. CDR3 protein: CASSFSGTDQETQYF. The CDR3 DNA reads as TGTGCCAGCAGCTTTTCCGGGACAGACCAAGAGACCCAGTACTTC. Together with reference TRBV11-3 and TRBJ2-5, the CDR3 gives the full variable domain: EAGVVQSPRYKIIEKKQPVAFWCNPISGHNTLYWYLQNLGQGPELLIRYENEEAVDDSQLPKDRFSAERLKGVDSTLKIQPAELGDSAVYLCASSFSGTDQETQYFGPGTRLLVL.

V and J are TRBV7-9 and TRBJ1-2, with 7 bases fitting TRBD1. The germline V gene encodes CDR1 SEHNR and CDR2 FQNEAQ (reference sequence). Trimming removed 5 bases from V and 6 bases from J; junction bases left unmatched: 6. The CDR3 extends over 13 amino acids. This CDR3 reads CASSRRDSHGYTF. In DNA form, the CDR3 reads TGTGCCAGCAGCCGCCGGGACAGTCATGGCTACACCTTC.

This chain links TRBV10-2 with TRBJ1-6; D perhaps matches TRBD1 (6 bases). V dropped 3 bases and J dropped 9 bases, with 18 bases sitting between them. Germline V lookup: CDR1 WSHSY, CDR2 SAAADI. The CDR3 spans 16 residues. The CDR3 DNA is TGCGCCAGCAGTGACCCTGGACGGGAAGGGGGTTCACCCCTCCACTTT. This translates into CASSDPGREGGSPLHF.

The V and J genes are TRBV5-4 and TRBJ1-1; 8 bases align to TRBD1. There are 14 residues in the CDR3. J was trimmed by 5 bases and V by 4 bases; bases with no gene match: 7. Germline CDR1 reads SGHNT; CDR2 reads YYREEE (reference sequence). CDR3 coding DNA: TGTGCCAGCAGCGTAGCACAGGGGGGGACTGAAGCTTTCTTT. Translating it yields CASSVAQGGTEAFF.

In this sample, this clone turned up once. The V gene is TRBV7-6, the J gene TRBJ2-2; 7 positions match TRBD2. Germline assignment: CDR1 SGHVS and CDR2 FNYEAQ. V dropped 5 bases and J dropped 6; count of bases not matched to a gene: 18. This CDR3 is built from 18 residues. This chain's CDR3 is CASSLPSARQRGPGELFF. Written as DNA, the CDR3 is TGTGCCAGCAGCCTCCCCTCCGCCCGCCAGCGGGGCCCCGGGGAGCTGTTTTTT.

In its sample, this clone was seen once. The chain employs TRBV6-5 and TRBJ2-1, with 12 bases that match TRBD1. J was trimmed by 8 bases and V by 2 bases; bases with no gene match: 4. The CDR3 runs 15 residues. Germline V CDR1 and CDR2: MNHEY, SVGAGI. CDR3 nucleotide sequence: TGTGCCAGCAGTTACCGGGACAGGGGGCACTATGAGCAGTTCTTC. It yields the protein CASSYRDRGHYEQFF.

The V gene is TRBV30, the J gene TRBJ1-2; TRBD1 is a possible D gene (5 bases). Looked up from germline, CDR1 is GTSNPN and CDR2 is SVGIG (reference sequence). There are 13 residues in the CDR3. Trimming removed 3 bases from V and 4 bases from J, with 12 bases in between. CDR3 in amino acids: CAWSRETAYGYTF. Here the CDR3 DNA reads TGTGCCTGGAGCCGAGAGACAGCCTATGGCTACACCTTC.

The chain carries TRBV2 and TRBJ2-7; 13 bases are shared with TRBD2. Per germline, CDR1 SNHLY and CDR2 FYNNEI. J lost 2 bases, V lost 7 bases, and 5 bases had no gene match. The CDR3 loop spans 15 amino acids. Here the CDR3 DNA reads TGTGCCAGCAAACTAGCGGGGGGGGGTGCCTACGAGCAGTACTTC. Its protein is CASKLAGGGAYEQYF.

This clone was found a few times. This chain connects TRBV5-4 to TRBJ2-1; 10 bases are shared with TRBD1. This CDR3 is 15 amino acids long. CDR1 and CDR2 (germline): SGHNT, YYREEE (reference sequence). Trimming took 0 bases from V and 6 from J; bases not matched to a gene: 3. The CDR3 DNA reads as TGTGCCAGCAGCTTGGGGACAGGGGGGGTCAATGAGCAGTTCTTC. Translated, it gives CASSLGTGGVNEQFF.

The chain carries TRBV6-6 and TRBJ1-6, with 7 positions matching TRBD1. Unmatched junction bases numbered 10, after V lost 10 bases and J lost 10 bases. Germline V gives CDR1 MNHNY, CDR2 SVGAGI (reference sequence). The CDR3 runs to 13 residues. The CDR3 spells CAIRSRGDSPLHF. Here the CDR3 DNA reads TGTGCCATCCGGAGCAGGGGGGACTCACCCCTCCACTTT.

The chain links TRBV10-3 to TRBJ1-1; 8 nucleotides match TRBD1. The CDR3 has 13 residues. Germline V gives CDR1 ENHRY, CDR2 SYGVKD. Trimming at V came to 10 bases and at J to 0 bases, leaving 4 bases not matched to a gene. CDR3 in amino acids: CATSTGVNTEAFF. Written as DNA, the CDR3 is TGTGCCACGTCGACAGGGGTGAACACTGAAGCTTTCTTT.

By share of the sample, this clone is medium-sized. V gene TRBV5-4 combines with J gene TRBJ2-7; the D gene is possibly TRBD2 (5 bases). Germline V gives CDR1 SGHNT, CDR2 YYREEE (reference sequence). CDR3 length: 14 amino acids. V gave up 4 bases and J gave up 4 bases, with 15 bases separating them. Here the CDR3 DNA reads TGTGCCAGCAGCAACCCCAGTGGAGGTTACGAGCAGTACTTC. This codes for CASSNPSGGYEQYF.

This clone was seen only a few times. The genes are TRBV10-3 and TRBJ2-7; TRBD1 aligns across 8 bases. Trimming at V came to 5 bases and at J to 6 bases, leaving 3 bases not matched to a gene. Germline V CDR1 and CDR2: ENHRY, SYGVKD. The CDR3 covers 12 residues. The DNA for the CDR3 is TGTGCCATCAGTCTAACAGGGGGCGAGCAGTACTTC. This codes for CAISLTGGEQYF.

V and J are TRBV2 and TRBJ2-5; TRBD1 matches 11 bases. The end of the DNA fits TRBJ2-7 better, so the J call may be wrong. The germline V gene encodes CDR1 SNHLY and CDR2 FYNNEI. The CDR3 runs to 14 residues. CDR3 region: CASRVGQGAYEQYF. Here the CDR3 DNA reads TGTGCCAGCAGGGTAGGACAGGGGGCATACGAGCAGTACTTC.

V gene TRBV15 combines with J gene TRBJ2-3; D possibly corresponds to TRBD2 (7 bases). Germline assignment: CDR1 LNHNV and CDR2 YYDKDF (reference sequence). The CDR3 length is 17 residues. The V end lost 1 base, the J end lost 5 bases, and 19 bases lay between the germline ends. The CDR3: CATSRGTGAGAIDTQYF. The CDR3 DNA sequence: TGTGCCACCAGCAGAGGCACCGGGGCGGGGGCCATAGATACGCAGTATTTT. Full variable domain (missing parts from reference TRBV15 and TRBJ2-3): DAMVIQNPRYQVTQFGKPVTLSCSQTLNHNVMYWYQQKSSQAPKLLFHYYDKDFNNEADTPDNFQSRRPNTSFCFLDIRSPGLGDTAMYLCATSRGTGAGAIDTQYFGPGTRLTVL.

The table lists this clone with a count of one. This chain's CDR3 is CSASQGETQYF. As DNA, the CDR3 is TGCAGCGCTTCCCAGGGAGAGACCCAGTACTTC. The V gene is TRBV20-1, the J gene TRBJ2-5; possibly TRBD1 for D (5 bases). Germline CDR1 reads DFQATT; CDR2 reads SNEGSKA (reference sequence). This CDR3 is built from 11 residues.

This chain uses TRBV7-2 with TRBJ1-5, with D possibly TRBD1 on 5 matching bases. V was cut by 5 bases and J by 0 bases, with 17 bases left in between. CDR3 length: 17 residues. Germline V gene sequence: CDR1 SGHTA, CDR2 FQGNSA. CDR3 residues: CASSPRLRANSNQPQHF. The CDR3 DNA follows: TGTGCCAGCAGCCCCCGCCTCAGGGCAAATAGCAATCAGCCCCAGCATTTT.

This clone was observed a single time. The V gene is TRBV2, the J gene TRBJ2-5; the D gene is possibly TRBD2 (5 bases). Germline CDR1 reads SNHLY; CDR2 reads FYNNEI. The germline V and J ends were trimmed by 4 bases and 4 bases, with 7 bases remaining between them. The CDR3 has 12 amino acids. In DNA form, the CDR3 reads TGTGCCAGCAGTGGAGGGAGAGAGACCCAGTACTTC. Protein sequence: CASSGGRETQYF.

With respect to this clone: Other DNA sequences in this sample translate to the same CDR3. CDR3 DNA: TGTGCCAGCATCCTCTTTTTGGGCACCCTGAACACTGAAGCTTTCTTT. Its protein is CASILFLGTLNTEAFF. This chain links TRBV2 with TRBJ1-1; D remains unclear. This CDR3 has 16 residues. V was trimmed by 7 bases and J by 0 bases, leaving 18 bases between them. Germline V lookup: CDR1 SNHLY, CDR2 FYNNEI.

The chain is built from TRBV30 and TRBJ1-1; 7 nucleotides line up with TRBD1. Germline trimming cut 3 bases from V and 1 base from J; bases unmatched to any gene: 2. Germline CDR1 and CDR2: GTSNPN and SVGIG (reference sequence). The CDR3 is 13 residues long. CDR3 in DNA: TGTGCCTGGAGCCCAGGGGGGAACACTGAAGCTTTCTTT. It is translated as CAWSPGGNTEAFF.

The CDR3 DNA is TGTGCCTCGTCCGGGACAGGGGGTGGGTATGGCTACACCTTC. This translates into CASSGTGGGYGYTF. V usage is TRBV10-3 and J usage is TRBJ1-2; 11 bases align to TRBD1. Germline V gene sequence: CDR1 ENHRY, CDR2 SYGVKD. Trimming removed 11 bases from V and 5 bases from J; junction bases left unmatched: 10. The CDR3 is 14 amino acids.

The chain combines TRBV28 with TRBJ2-3; tentatively, D is TRBD1 (5 bases). The CDR3 loop spans 13 amino acids. Germline CDR1 reads MDHEN; CDR2 reads SYDVKM. V was cut by 6 bases and J by 5 bases, with 12 bases left in between. The CDR3 reads CASRRQSVDTQYF. CDR3 sequence (DNA): TGTGCCAGCAGAAGACAGTCTGTAGATACGCAGTATTTT.

The gene calls are TRBV5-4 and TRBJ2-5; 13 bases are shared with TRBD2. With 4 bases clipped from V and 1 base from J, the junction kept 4 bases outside the gene matches. CDR3 length: 16 amino acids. Per the germline V gene, CDR1 is SGHNT and CDR2 is YYREEE (reference sequence). The CDR3 loop reads CASSLGLAGAQETQYF. For the CDR3, the DNA is TGTGCCAGCAGCCTCGGACTAGCGGGGGCCCAAGAGACCCAGTACTTC. The entire variable domain, with the rest obtained from reference TRBV5-4 and TRBJ2-5, is as follows: ETGVTQSPTHLIKTRGQQVTLRCSSQSGHNTVSWYQQALGQGPQFIFQYYREEENGRGNFPPRFSGLQFPNYSSELNVNALELDDSALYLCASSLGLAGAQETQYFGPGTRLLVL.

In nucleotides, the CDR3 is TGTGCCAGCAGCTTAAGGCTAGCGGGCCTCAACACCGGGGAGCTGTTTTTT. The encoded protein is CASSLRLAGLNTGELFF. V usage is TRBV5-6 and J usage is TRBJ2-2; TRBD2 agrees at 8 bases. This CDR3 has 17 amino acids. With 2 bases clipped from V and 2 bases from J, the junction kept 8 bases outside the gene matches. Per the germline V gene, CDR1 is SGHDT and CDR2 is YYEEEE.

The table lists this clone with a count of one. CDR3 bases: TGCGCCAGCAGCAAAAGCCCCTCCGGGACAGGAACCACCTACGAGCAGTACTTC. Protein product: CASSKSPSGTGTTYEQYF. The gene calls are TRBV5-1 and TRBJ2-7; 8 bases line up with TRBD1. V shed 4 bases, J shed 2 bases, and the junction held 17 bases outside the gene matches. CDR1 is SGHRS, CDR2 YFSETQ, per germline. This CDR3 region has 18 residues.

This sequence joins TRBV25-1 and TRBJ1-6; a weak D match, TRBD1 (5 bases). With 5 bases removed from V and 5 bases from J, the gap between germline ends came to 16 bases. The CDR3 is 16 amino acids. Germline V gene data show CDR1 as MGHDK and CDR2 as SYGVNS. The CDR3 here is CASSRPGFGNNSPLHF. CDR3 DNA: TGTGCCAGCAGTCGTCCAGGGTTCGGTAATAATTCACCCCTCCACTTT.

The chain has TRBV7-9 and TRBJ2-7; no reliable D call. V lost 1 base to trimming and J lost 6 bases, with 13 bases between them. The germline V gene encodes CDR1 SEHNR and CDR2 FQNEAQ (reference sequence). The CDR3 contains 14 residues. CDR3 DNA: TGTGCCAGCAGCTTAGACCTGGCTTCGGGCGAGCAGTACTTC. Translating it yields CASSLDLASGEQYF.

V gene TRBV19 combines with J gene TRBJ2-7; TRBD1 matches 9 bases. Germline V gene sequence: CDR1 LNHDA, CDR2 SQIVND (reference sequence). V gave up 5 bases and J gave up 6 bases; unmatched junction bases: 5. The CDR3 has 13 amino acids. Written as DNA, the CDR3 is TGTGCCAGTAGTCCGACAGGGGGTCCCGAGCAGTACTTC. This translates into CASSPTGGPEQYF.

This chain joins TRBV6-1 and TRBJ2-7, with D maybe TRBD1 (5 bases). Germline loops: CDR1 MNHNS, CDR2 SASEGT. Between the trimmed V and J ends, which lost 5 bases and 6 bases, there was a span of 14 bases. The CDR3 totals 13 residues. CDR3 nucleotides: TGTGCCAGCAGTCCCACCGGACATCGCGAGCAGTACTTC. Translating it yields CASSPTGHREQYF.

The chain uses TRBV5-1 and TRBJ2-5, with TRBD2 matching over 11 bases. The CDR3 has 17 amino acids. The germline CDR1 and CDR2 sequences are SGHRS and YFSETQ. Germline trimming cut 0 bases from V and 5 bases from J; bases unmatched to any gene: 9. CDR3 amino acids: CASSLGGVPSGRETQYF. CDR3 DNA sequence: TGCGCCAGCAGCTTGGGAGGCGTACCTAGCGGGAGGGAGACCCAGTACTTC.